This TCR beta chain was sequenced in a study of cytomegalovirus exposure and HLA in healthy donors. As regards this clone: The target antigen is unknown. Because the CDR3's place on the DNA is in doubt, the DNA is left out and the CDR3 is given as listed by TCRdb.

The germline CDR1 and CDR2 sequences are SGHTA and FQGNSA. The length of the CDR3 is 13 amino acids, counting both ends. General study results and limits: The classifier, whose performance was assessed in both the original and validation cohorts, reportedly diagnosed cytomegalovirus status with high specificity and sensitivity. About 87% or about 30% of the time was how often most TCR beta V segments were productive, according to an earlier analysis. A further, later analysis showed that HLA-associated TCR beta chains (compared with equally common others) were more clonally expanded.

This PCR relied on a set of 60 Vbeta primers and 13 Jbeta primers. Clones were read by immunoSEQ multiplex PCR, and TCRdb kept only the in-frame ones, dropping some. Here the sample spans some 130,000 clones, 76% being singletons. Sequencing was performed on PBMCs. The V gene is TRBV7-2, the J gene TRBJ1-1; TRBD1 is taken as the D call from the table, unchecked against the DNA. This TCR was recovered from a man in his forties or fifties in good health and CMV-seronegative. The CDR3 sequence: CASSLVGTGANLF.